The clone carrying this T cell receptor (beta chain) showed up just a few times. Its antigen remains unidentified. The sample's treatment: roughly nine-day PBMC culture with coronavirus spike peptide pools or control peptides (ViraFEST assay). This sample is part of a study of vaccination and CD4 T cells after COVID-19. On the study more broadly: Six males and four females, two of them Hispanic, were enrolled as convalescents.

V gave up 5 bases and J gave up 7 bases, with 15 bases separating them. Germline-derived CDR1 and CDR2 are SGHTA and FQGNSA. The CDR3 has 15 amino acids. The Oncomine TCR Beta short-read assay sequenced DNA from cultured CD4+ T cells. In this case, cultured CD4+ T cells provided the extracted genomic DNA. A single record per CDR3 protein comes from TCRdb applying MiXCR to the PCR reads. This table holds about 15,000 distinct CDR3 sequences, roughly 28% found once. The origin of this receptor is a human donor with COVID-19. The sample taken for sequencing was cultured CD4+ T cells from blood. The V and J genes are TRBV7-2 and TRBJ1-6; perhaps TRBD1 as D (5 bases). CDR3 DNA: TGTGCCAGCAGCAAGGCGGGGCTAATGAATTCACCCCTCCACTTT. This encodes CASSKAGLMNSPLHF.